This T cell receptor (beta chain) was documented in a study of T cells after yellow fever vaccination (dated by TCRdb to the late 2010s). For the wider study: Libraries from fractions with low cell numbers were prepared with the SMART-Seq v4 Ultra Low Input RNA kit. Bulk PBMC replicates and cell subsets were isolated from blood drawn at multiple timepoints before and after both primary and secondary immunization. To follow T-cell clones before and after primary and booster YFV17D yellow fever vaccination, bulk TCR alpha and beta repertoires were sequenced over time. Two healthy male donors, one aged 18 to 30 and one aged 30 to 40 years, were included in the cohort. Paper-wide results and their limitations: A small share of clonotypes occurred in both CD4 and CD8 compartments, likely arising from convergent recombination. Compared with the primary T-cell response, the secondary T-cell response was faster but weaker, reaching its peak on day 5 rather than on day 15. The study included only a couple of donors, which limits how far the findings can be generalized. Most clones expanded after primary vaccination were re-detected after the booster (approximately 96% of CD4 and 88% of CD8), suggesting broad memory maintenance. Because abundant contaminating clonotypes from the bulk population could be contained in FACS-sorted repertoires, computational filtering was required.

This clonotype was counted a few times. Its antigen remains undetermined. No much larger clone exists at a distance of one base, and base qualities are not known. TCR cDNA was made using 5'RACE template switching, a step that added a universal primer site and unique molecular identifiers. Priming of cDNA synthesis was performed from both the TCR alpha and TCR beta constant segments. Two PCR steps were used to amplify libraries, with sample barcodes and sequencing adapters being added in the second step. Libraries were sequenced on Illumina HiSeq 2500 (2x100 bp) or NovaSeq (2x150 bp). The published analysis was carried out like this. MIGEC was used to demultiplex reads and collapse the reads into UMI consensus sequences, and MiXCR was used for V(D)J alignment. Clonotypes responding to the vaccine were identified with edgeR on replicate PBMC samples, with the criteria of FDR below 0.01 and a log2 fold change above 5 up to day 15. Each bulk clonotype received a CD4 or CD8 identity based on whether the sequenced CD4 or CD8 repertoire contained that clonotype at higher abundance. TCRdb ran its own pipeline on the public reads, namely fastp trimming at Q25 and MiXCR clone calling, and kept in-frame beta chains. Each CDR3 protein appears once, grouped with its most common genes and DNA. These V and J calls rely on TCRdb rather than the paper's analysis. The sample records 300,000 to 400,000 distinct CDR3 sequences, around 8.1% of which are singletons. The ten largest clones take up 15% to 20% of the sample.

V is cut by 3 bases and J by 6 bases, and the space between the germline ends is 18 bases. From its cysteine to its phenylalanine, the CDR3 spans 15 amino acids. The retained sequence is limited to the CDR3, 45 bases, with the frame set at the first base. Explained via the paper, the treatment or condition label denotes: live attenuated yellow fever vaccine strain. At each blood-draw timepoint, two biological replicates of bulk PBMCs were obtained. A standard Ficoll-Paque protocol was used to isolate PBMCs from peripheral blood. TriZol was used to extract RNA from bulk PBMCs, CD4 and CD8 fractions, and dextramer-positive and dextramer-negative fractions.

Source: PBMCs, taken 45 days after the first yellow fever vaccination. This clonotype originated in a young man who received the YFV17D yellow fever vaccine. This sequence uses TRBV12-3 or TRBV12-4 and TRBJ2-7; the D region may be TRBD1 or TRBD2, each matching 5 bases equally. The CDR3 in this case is CASSLGVGRDSEQYF. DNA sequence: TGTGCCAGCAGTTTGGGGGTCGGCAGAGACAGCGAGCAGTACTTC.